The clone carrying this T cell receptor (beta chain) has only one observation. The record originates from a study of blood T cell repertoires in COVID-19. Study as a whole: Sites in the United States, Italy and Spain provided acute and convalescent COVID-19 samples. T cells, B-cell-depleted T cells, or PBMCs provided the cDNA or gDNA that served as material.

Original processing methods: Counts of nucleated cells, estimated from reference gene primer amplification, were obtained. The data were produced by immunoSEQ multiplex PCR, yet TCRdb's version contains in-frame clones alone and is incomplete. V and J calls and clone size are as listed in that table; D and trimming were resolved from the DNA. The sample shows 150,000 to 200,000 clones, about 86% of them seen only once. Sequencing used peripheral blood. The receptor was isolated from a woman in her seventies with acute or convalescent COVID-19.

The CDR3: CASSGPGTVGNTIYF. The CDR3 bases are TGTGCCAGCAGCGGCCCCGGGACAGTAGGAAACACCATATATTTT. This rearrangement joins TRBV9 to TRBJ1-3; the match to TRBD1 covers 7 bases. Germline trimming cut 3 bases from V and 4 bases from J; bases unmatched to any gene: 7. The CDR3 runs to 15 residues. Germline lookup yields CDR1 SGDLS and CDR2 YYNGEE.